These 6 T cell receptor beta chains came from one sample sequenced in a study of T-cell reconstitution after alpha-beta-depleted transplantation in children (dated by TCRdb to the mid-2010s). The library was prepared using PCR. The instrument was an Illumina HiSeq 2500. Molecular barcoding was employed in the preparation of TCR libraries, with unique molecular identifiers being used to normalize TCRbeta repertoire quantification. Using fastp at Q25 and MiXCR, TCRdb reprocessed the public reads and kept productive beta chains. Each CDR3 protein gets just one entry, which takes the most common genes and DNA from the rows behind it. The sample data list about 400,000 distinct CDR3 sequences, and 20% of these were observed just once. Together, the top ten hold 3.8% of the sample. Sequencing used PBMCs from the stem cell graft donor, obtained from the stem cell graft. All receptors come from a human donor who donated a stem cell graft to a child with acute myeloid leukemia.

At least ten counts were recorded for this clonotype. CDR3 amino acids: CASSQDWARSNEQFF. CDR3 bases: TGTGCCAGCAGCCAAGATTGGGCTAGAAGCAATGAGCAGTTCTTC. The rearrangement joins TRBV3-1 to TRBJ2-1, with D unclear. The germline V gene encodes CDR1 LGHDT and CDR2 YNNKEL (reference sequence). Trimming cost V 0 bases and J 6 bases, with 12 bases left between them. The CDR3 loop spans 15 amino acids.

The chain couples TRBV7-9 to TRBJ2-1; no firm D call. The CDR3 totals 12 residues. V was shortened by 5 bases and J by 6 bases, with 8 bases between the two germline ends. The germline V gene has CDR1 SEHNR and CDR2 FQNEAQ (reference sequence). The chain's CDR3 is CASSMRSNEQFF. DNA of the CDR3: TGTGCCAGCAGCATGAGATCCAATGAGCAGTTCTTC.

This clonotype occurred a few times. This chain links TRBV7-3 with TRBJ2-2, with 10 positions matching TRBD2. Germline V gives CDR1 SGHTA, CDR2 FQGTGA. The J segment lost 4 bases and the V segment lost 4 bases, leaving 3 bases of the junction unmatched. The CDR3 loop spans 15 amino acids. CDR3 residues: CASSSASGSTGELFF. Written as DNA, the CDR3 is TGTGCCAGCAGCTCCGCTAGCGGGAGCACCGGGGAGCTGTTTTTT.

The chain couples TRBV5-1 to TRBJ1-1, with TRBD1 matching 8 bases. Germline V CDR1 and CDR2: SGHRS, YFSETQ. The CDR3 has 14 amino acids. The ends lost 3 bases at V and 5 bases at J; junction bases unmatched: 6. CDR3 DNA sequence: TGCGCCAGCAGCTCGACAGGGGAGAAAACTGAAGCTTTCTTT. It translates to CASSSTGEKTEAFF.

The chain combines TRBV2 with TRBJ1-1; 7 bases fit TRBD1. The CDR3 runs 14 residues. Germline-derived CDR1 and CDR2 are SNHLY and FYNNEI. V gave up 6 bases and J gave up 1 base; unmatched junction bases: 5. The CDR3 DNA is TGTGCCAGCAGGGGGTGGACAGGGAACACTGAAGCTTTCTTT. This translates into CASRGWTGNTEAFF.

The chain couples TRBV25-1 to TRBJ1-5; D call uncertain. This CDR3 is built from 17 residues. The germline CDR1 and CDR2 sequences are MGHDK and SYGVNS. V was trimmed by 3 bases and J by 0 bases, leaving 15 bases between them. CDR3 nucleotide sequence: TGTGCCAGCAGTGAGGGCAGTGGAGGTTATAGCAATCAGCCCCAGCATTTT. Protein sequence: CASSEGSGGYSNQPQHF.